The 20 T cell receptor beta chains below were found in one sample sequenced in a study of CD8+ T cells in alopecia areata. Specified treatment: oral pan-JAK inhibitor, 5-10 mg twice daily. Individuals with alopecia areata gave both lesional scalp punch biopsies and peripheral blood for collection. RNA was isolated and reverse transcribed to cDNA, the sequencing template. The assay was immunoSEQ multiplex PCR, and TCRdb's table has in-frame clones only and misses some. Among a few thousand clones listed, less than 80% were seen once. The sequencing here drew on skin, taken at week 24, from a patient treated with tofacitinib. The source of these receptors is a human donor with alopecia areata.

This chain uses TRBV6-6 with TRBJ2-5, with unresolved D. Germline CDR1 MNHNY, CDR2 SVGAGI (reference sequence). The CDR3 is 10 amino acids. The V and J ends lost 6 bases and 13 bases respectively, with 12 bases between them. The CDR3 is CASSQTRWYF. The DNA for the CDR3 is TGTGCCAGCAGCCAAACCCGGTGGTACTTC.

In DNA, the CDR3 is TGCGCCAGCAGCATCGACAGGGCTCAGCCCCAGCATTTT. This encodes CASSIDRAQPQHF. The V call is TRBV10-2, the J call TRBJ1-5; 7 nucleotides line up with TRBD1. CDR3 length equals 13 residues. CDR1 is WSHSY and CDR2 is SAAADI in the germline V gene. Trimming took 6 bases from V and 6 from J; bases not matched to a gene: 5.

CDR3 region: CASSIQGASNQPQHF. The DNA of the CDR3 is TGTGCCAGCAGCATACAGGGGGCTAGCAATCAGCCCCAGCATTTT. The rearrangement links TRBV2 to TRBJ1-5; 9 bases are shared with TRBD1. Trimming removed 6 bases from V and 0 bases from J; junction bases left unmatched: 3. This CDR3 contains 15 residues. Germline V CDR1 and CDR2: SNHLY, FYNNEI.

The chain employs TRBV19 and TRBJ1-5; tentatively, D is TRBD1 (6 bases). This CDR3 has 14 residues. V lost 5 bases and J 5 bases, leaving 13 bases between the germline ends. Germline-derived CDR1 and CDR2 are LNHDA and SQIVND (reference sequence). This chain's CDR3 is CASSPQGRDQPQHF. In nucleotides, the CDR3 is TGTGCCAGTAGTCCACAGGGCCGAGATCAGCCCCAGCATTTT.

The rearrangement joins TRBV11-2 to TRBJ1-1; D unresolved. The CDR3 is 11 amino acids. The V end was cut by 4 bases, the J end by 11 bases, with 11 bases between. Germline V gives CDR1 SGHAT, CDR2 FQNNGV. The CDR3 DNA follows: TGTGCCAGCAGCTCCGCGGGGTACGCTTTCTTT. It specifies CASSSAGYAFF.

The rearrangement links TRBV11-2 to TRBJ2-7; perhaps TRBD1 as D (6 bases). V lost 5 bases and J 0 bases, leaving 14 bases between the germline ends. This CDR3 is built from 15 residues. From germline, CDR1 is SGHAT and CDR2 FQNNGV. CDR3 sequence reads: CASSLSLDSSYEQYF. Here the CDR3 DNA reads TGTGCCAGCAGCCTATCTCTGGACAGCTCCTACGAGCAGTACTTC.

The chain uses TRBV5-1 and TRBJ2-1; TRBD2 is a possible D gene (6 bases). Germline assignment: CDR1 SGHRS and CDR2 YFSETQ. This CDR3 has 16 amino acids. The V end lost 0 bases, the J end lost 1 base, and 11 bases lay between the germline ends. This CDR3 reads CASSLAYGGSYNEQFF. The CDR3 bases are TGCGCCAGCAGCTTGGCCTATGGGGGGTCCTACAATGAGCAGTTCTTC.

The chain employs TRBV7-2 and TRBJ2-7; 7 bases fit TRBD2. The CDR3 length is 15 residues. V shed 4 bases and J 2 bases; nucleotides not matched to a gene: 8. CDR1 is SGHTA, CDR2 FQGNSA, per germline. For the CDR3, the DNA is TGTGCCAGCAGCTCACAAAGAGGACTAGCCTACGAGCAGTACTTC. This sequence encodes CASSSQRGLAYEQYF.

The CDR3 DNA follows: TGTGCCTGGGGTGGGACAGGACTATCACCAGTGGTCCAAGAGACCCAGTACTTC. Amino acids: CAWGGTGLSPVVQETQYF. The chain recombines TRBV30 with TRBJ2-5, with TRBD1 matching 8 bases. Trimming at V came to 5 bases and at J to 1 base, leaving 18 bases not matched to a gene. The CDR3 covers 18 residues. The V gene's germline CDR1 is GTSNPN and CDR2 SVGIG (reference sequence).

Here the CDR3 DNA reads TGTGCCAGCAGGGCTCTCTCCTACGAGCAGTACTTC. Its translation is CASRALSYEQYF. The chain recombines TRBV27 with TRBJ2-7; D is unresolved. Looked up from germline, CDR1 is MNHEY and CDR2 is SMNVEV (reference sequence). Trimming removed 6 bases from V and 0 bases from J, with 6 bases in between. The CDR3 spans 12 residues.

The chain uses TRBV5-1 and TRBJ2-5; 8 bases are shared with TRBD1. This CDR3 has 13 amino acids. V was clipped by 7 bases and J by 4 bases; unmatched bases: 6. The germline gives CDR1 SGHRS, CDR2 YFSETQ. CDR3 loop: CASGQGARETQYF. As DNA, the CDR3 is TGCGCCAGCGGCCAGGGGGCAAGAGAGACCCAGTACTTC.

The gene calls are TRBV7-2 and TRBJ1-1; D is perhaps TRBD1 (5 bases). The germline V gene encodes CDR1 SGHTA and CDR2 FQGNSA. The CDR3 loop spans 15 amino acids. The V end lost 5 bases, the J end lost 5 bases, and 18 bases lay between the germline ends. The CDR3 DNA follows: TGTGCCAGCAGCCCCCCTGGGGGGGGATGGACTGAAGCTTTCTTT. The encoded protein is CASSPPGGGWTEAFF.

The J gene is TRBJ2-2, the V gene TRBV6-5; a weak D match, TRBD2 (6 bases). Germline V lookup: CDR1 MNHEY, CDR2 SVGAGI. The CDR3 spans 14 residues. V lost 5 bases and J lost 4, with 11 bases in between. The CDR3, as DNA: TGTGCCAGCAGTAACCGGGACTCCACCGGGGAGCTGTTTTTT. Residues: CASSNRDSTGELFF.

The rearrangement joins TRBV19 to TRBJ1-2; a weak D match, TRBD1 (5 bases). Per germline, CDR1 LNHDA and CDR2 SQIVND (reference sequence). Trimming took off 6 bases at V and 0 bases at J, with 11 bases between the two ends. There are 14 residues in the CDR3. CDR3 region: CASRDGGANYGYTF. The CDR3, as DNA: TGTGCCAGTAGGGACGGGGGAGCTAACTATGGCTACACCTTC.

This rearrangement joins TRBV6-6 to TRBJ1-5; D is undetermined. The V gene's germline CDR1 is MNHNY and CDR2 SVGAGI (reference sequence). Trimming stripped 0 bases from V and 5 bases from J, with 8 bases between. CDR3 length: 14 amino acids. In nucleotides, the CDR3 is TGTGCCAGCAGTTACTCTGGCGTGGATCAGCCCCAGCATTTT. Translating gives CASSYSGVDQPQHF.

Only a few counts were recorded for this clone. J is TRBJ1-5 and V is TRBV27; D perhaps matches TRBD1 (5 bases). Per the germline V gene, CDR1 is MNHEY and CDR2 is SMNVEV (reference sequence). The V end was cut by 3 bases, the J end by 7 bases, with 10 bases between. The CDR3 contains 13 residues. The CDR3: CASSLGGIQPQHF. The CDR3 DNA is TGTGCCAGCAGTTTGGGGGGAATCCAGCCCCAGCATTTT.

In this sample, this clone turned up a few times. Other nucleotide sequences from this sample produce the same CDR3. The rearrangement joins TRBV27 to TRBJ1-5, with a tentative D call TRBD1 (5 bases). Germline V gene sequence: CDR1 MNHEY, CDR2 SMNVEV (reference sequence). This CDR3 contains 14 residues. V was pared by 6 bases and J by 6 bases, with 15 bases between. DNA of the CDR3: TGTGCCAGCAGGGAGGTGGGGGGGGGTCAGCCCCAGCATTTT. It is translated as CASREVGGGQPQHF.

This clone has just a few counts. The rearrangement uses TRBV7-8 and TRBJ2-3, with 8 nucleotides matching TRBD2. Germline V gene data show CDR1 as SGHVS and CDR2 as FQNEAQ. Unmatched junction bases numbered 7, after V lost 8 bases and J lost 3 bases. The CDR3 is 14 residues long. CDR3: CASGPPGGTDTQYF. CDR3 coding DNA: TGTGCCAGCGGCCCCCCGGGGGGGACAGATACGCAGTATTTT.

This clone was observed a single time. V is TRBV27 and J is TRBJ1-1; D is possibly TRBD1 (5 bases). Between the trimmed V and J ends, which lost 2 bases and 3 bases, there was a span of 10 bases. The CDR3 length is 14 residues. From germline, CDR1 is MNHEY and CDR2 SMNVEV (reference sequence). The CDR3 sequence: CASSLRAGYTEAFF. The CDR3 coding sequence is TGTGCCAGCAGTTTAAGGGCAGGGTACACTGAAGCTTTCTTT.

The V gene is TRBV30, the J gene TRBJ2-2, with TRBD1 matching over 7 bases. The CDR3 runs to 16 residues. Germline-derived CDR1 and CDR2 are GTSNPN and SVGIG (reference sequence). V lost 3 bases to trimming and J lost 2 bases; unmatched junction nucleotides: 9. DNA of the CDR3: TGTGCCTGGAGACTTCGACAGGGTACAAACACCGGGGAGCTGTTTTTT. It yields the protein CAWRLRQGTNTGELFF.